The clone carrying this T cell receptor (beta chain) is a singleton in its sample. This record belongs to a study of T cell responses to AZD1222 COVID-19 vaccine. Libraries were prepared by immunoSEQ multiplex PCR; TCRdb keeps only in-frame clonotypes and omits some of them. The table has 150,000 to 200,000 clones, approximately 90% seen once. Trimming cost V 7 bases and J 4 bases; bases outside gene matches: 5. CDR1 is LGHDT, CDR2 YNNKEL, per germline (reference sequence). The CDR3 consists of 14 residues. The V gene is TRBV3-1 (or the pseudogene TRBV3-2), the J gene TRBJ2-2; 8 nucleotides align to TRBD2. Here the sequenced sample was peripheral blood, taken on day 0 of AZD1222 vaccination. The sequence derives from an adult in good health. CDR3 sequence: CASIQRGGTGELFF. DNA of the CDR3: TGTGCCAGCATTCAACGGGGGGGCACCGGGGAGCTGTTTTTT.